The TCR beta chain described here comes from a study of shared clonotypes between healthy human individuals. TCRdb's copy holds only in-frame clones and misses some; the assay was immunoSEQ multiplex PCR. The sample comprises about 1 million clones, roughly 70% of which are singletons, and about 1.5% rests with the top ten. It was into CD45RA+ naive and CD45RA-negative memory subsets that the CD4+ cells were split. The CDR3 runs to 13 residues. Per germline, CDR1 LNHDA and CDR2 SQIVND (reference sequence). The ends were cut back, 3 bases at V and 4 bases at J, with 9 bases in the middle. The sequenced material came from memory CD4+ T cells sorted from blood. As for subset: CD45RA-negative fraction. The gene calls are TRBV19 and TRBJ2-5; D ambiguous. This clonotype was obtained from a man younger than 30 in good health. This CDR3 is CASSIVWGETQYF. DNA for the CDR3: TGTGCCAGTAGTATCGTGTGGGGAGAGACCCAGTACTTC.